Presented here are 24 T cell receptor beta chains from one specimen sequenced in a study of T cell repertoires in cytomegalovirus infection. TCRdb re-called the reads through MiXCR, storing one row per CDR3 protein. The sample comprises 400,000 to 550,000 distinct CDR3 sequences, 11% of which are singletons, and roughly 10% rests with the top ten. The sequencing sample was made of PBMCs. These receptors all come from a human donor in good health (CMV status not recorded). Some clones in this sample may be carry-over from other donors' samples.

This clonotype was seen a few times. The chain has TRBV19 and TRBJ1-2; D is possibly TRBD1 (5 bases). V lost 3 bases to trimming and J lost 6 bases, with 17 bases between them. This CDR3 is built from 15 residues. Germline V CDR1 and CDR2: LNHDA, SQIVND (reference sequence). CDR3 loop: CASSIGTLEGHGYTF. In DNA form, the CDR3 reads TGTGCCAGTAGTATCGGGACTCTTGAGGGTCATGGCTACACCTTC.

The V gene is TRBV12-3 or TRBV12-4, the J gene TRBJ1-6; a possible D gene is TRBD1 (5 bases). The CDR3 is 15 residues long. V was shortened by 6 bases and J by 6 bases, with 15 bases between the two germline ends. The CDR3 bases are TGTGCCAGCAGCCTTCAGGGAAATTTTAATTCACCCCTCCACTTT. Protein: CASSLQGNFNSPLHF.

The rearrangement links TRBV3-1 to TRBJ2-4, with 11 bases fitting TRBD2. The CDR3 is 15 amino acids. Germline trimming cut 6 bases from V and 9 bases from J; bases unmatched to any gene: 10. Per the germline V gene, CDR1 is LGHDT and CDR2 is YNNKEL (reference sequence). CDR3 sequence: CASSPLAGGQVIQYF. DNA of the CDR3: TGTGCCAGCAGTCCTCTAGCGGGGGGTCAAGTCATTCAGTACTTC.

This clonotype was seen a handful of times. This CDR3 reads CASSTDIPYGYTF. Here the CDR3 DNA reads TGCGCCAGCAGCACGGACATTCCCTATGGCTACACCTTC. The chain uses TRBV5-1 and TRBJ1-2; tentative D call: TRBD1 (5 bases). The CDR3 loop spans 13 amino acids. The germline CDR1 and CDR2 sequences are SGHRS and YFSETQ. Trimming cost V 4 bases and J 4 bases, with 11 bases left between them.

V gene TRBV3-1 combines with J gene TRBJ2-2; unclear D gene. The CDR3 is 13 residues long. Germline values: CDR1 LGHDT, CDR2 YNNKEL (reference sequence). The germline V and J ends were trimmed by 1 base and 6 bases, with 6 bases remaining between them. The CDR3 spells CASSQVRAGELFF. DNA of the CDR3: TGTGCCAGCAGCCAAGTTAGGGCCGGGGAGCTGTTTTTT.

This clonotype has a handful of counts. The rearrangement uses TRBV12-5 and TRBJ2-3, with 13 nucleotides matching TRBD2. The trim removed 5 bases at V and 6 bases at J, leaving 5 bases unmatched. Germline assignment: CDR1 LGHNT and CDR2 FRNRAP. The CDR3 length is 15 residues. This CDR3 reads CASGRGLAGVDTQYF. The CDR3, as DNA: TGTGCTAGTGGTCGAGGACTAGCGGGAGTGGATACGCAGTATTTT.

This clonotype was seen ten or more times. This chain uses TRBV5-6 with TRBJ2-1, with 14 positions matching TRBD2. V shed 3 bases and J 2 bases; nucleotides not matched to a gene: 4. Germline values: CDR1 SGHDT, CDR2 YYEEEE. This CDR3 has 17 residues. CDR3 protein: CASSSPGLAGAYNEQFF. CDR3 nucleotides: TGTGCCAGCAGCTCCCCGGGACTAGCGGGAGCCTACAATGAGCAGTTCTTC.

This clonotype was recorded a few times. The V gene is TRBV7-9, the J gene TRBJ1-2, with D perhaps matching TRBD1 (5 bases). Germline loops: CDR1 SEHNR, CDR2 FQNEAQ (reference sequence). V was pared by 7 bases and J by 2 bases, with 14 bases between. The CDR3 spans 14 residues. CDR3 DNA sequence: TGTGCCAGCACTAATATAGGACAAAACTATGGCTACACCTTC. It is translated as CASTNIGQNYGYTF.

This chain links TRBV6-5 with TRBJ2-5, with TRBD2 identical over 7 bases. The CDR3 covers 14 residues. V shed 7 bases and J 0 bases; nucleotides not matched to a gene: 5. Germline CDR1 is MNHEY and CDR2 is SVGAGI. The CDR3 sequence is CASMGRGYQETQYF. The CDR3 nucleotides read TGTGCCAGCATGGGGCGGGGGTACCAAGAGACCCAGTACTTC.

This clonotype was seen a few times. The rearrangement joins TRBV28 to TRBJ2-3; TRBD1 agrees at 7 bases. This CDR3 comprises 16 residues. V gave up 5 bases and J gave up 4 bases; unmatched junction bases: 12. Germline V gives CDR1 MDHEN, CDR2 SYDVKM. CDR3 loop: CASSHSSTGDADTQYF. The CDR3 nucleotides are TGTGCCAGCAGTCACTCCTCAACAGGGGACGCAGATACGCAGTATTTT.

This clonotype was recorded at least ten times. J is TRBJ1-1 and V is TRBV7-3; no clear D. The V and J ends lost 5 bases and 5 bases respectively, with 12 bases between them. CDR3 length: 13 amino acids. Germline CDR1 is SGHTA and CDR2 is FQGTGA. CDR3 coding DNA: TGTGCCAGCAGCCGGAACTCGGGGACTGAAGCTTTCTTT. Protein: CASSRNSGTEAFF. The full variable domain, its missing parts supplied by reference TRBV7-3 and TRBJ1-1, is GAGVSQTPSNKVTEKGKYVELRCDPISGHTALYWYRQSLGQGPEFLIYFQGTGAADDSGLPNDRFFAVRPEGSVSTLKIQRTERGDSAVYLCASSRNSGTEAFFGQGTRLTVV.

V gene TRBV19 combines with J gene TRBJ2-1; tentatively, D is TRBD1 or TRBD2 (5 bases each). The V gene's germline CDR1 is LNHDA and CDR2 SQIVND (reference sequence). CDR3 size: 13 residues. V shed 5 bases and J shed 8 bases, with 13 bases lying between them. The CDR3 DNA reads TGTGCCAGTAGTTTTTCAAGGGACGATGAGCAGTTCTTC. Residues: CASSFSRDDEQFF.

This chain uses TRBV7-9 with TRBJ2-2; maybe TRBD1 (6 bases). CDR1 SEHNR and CDR2 FQNEAQ come from the germline V gene (reference sequence). V was cut by 5 bases and J by 0 bases, with 13 bases left in between. The CDR3 has 16 amino acids. CDR3 nucleotide sequence: TGTGCCAGCAGCCACGGACAGAGGGCGAACACCGGGGAGCTGTTTTTT. It is translated as CASSHGQRANTGELFF.

In its sample, this clonotype was seen many times. The V call is TRBV7-8, the J call TRBJ1-4; D remains unclear. With 1 base removed from V and 5 bases from J, the gap between germline ends came to 14 bases. The CDR3 is 16 residues long. CDR1 and CDR2 (germline): SGHVS, FQNEAQ. CDR3 DNA sequence: TGTGCCAGCAGCTTAGTTATTTCAGGCATGAATGAAAAACTGTTTTTT. It is translated as CASSLVISGMNEKLFF.

This chain joins TRBV10-2 and TRBJ2-1, with a tentative D call TRBD1 (5 bases). CDR1 and CDR2 (germline): WSHSY, SAAADI. The CDR3 is made up of 14 amino acids. V was pared by 4 bases and J by 6 bases, with 13 bases between. Here the CDR3 reads CASSAAGSGNEQFF. The CDR3 DNA reads TGCGCCAGCAGTGCGGCAGGGTCGGGCAATGAGCAGTTCTTC.

This sequence joins TRBV19 and TRBJ1-1, with D perhaps matching TRBD1 (5 bases). CDR3 length: 16 residues. Germline CDR1 and CDR2: LNHDA and SQIVND (reference sequence). The V and J ends lost 4 bases and 3 bases respectively, with 18 bases between them. The DNA of the CDR3 is TGTGCCAGTAGTAACCGGGACGGAGCTACCCACACTGAAGCTTTCTTT. Translation gives CASSNRDGATHTEAFF.

This clonotype was observed at least ten times. The CDR3 DNA sequence: TGTGCCAGCAGCTTAGCGCTTCCGGAGAACACTGAAGCTTTCTTT. It translates to CASSLALPENTEAFF. The chain carries TRBV7-8 and TRBJ1-1; no clear D gene. This CDR3 comprises 15 residues. The V and J ends lost 0 bases and 1 base respectively, with 9 bases between them. The germline CDR1 and CDR2 sequences are SGHVS and FQNEAQ.

This clonotype was seen ten or more times. The chain combines TRBV7-2 with TRBJ2-1; tentatively, D is TRBD2 (6 bases). The CDR3 runs 15 residues. Germline loops: CDR1 SGHTA, CDR2 FQGNSA. Trimming stripped 3 bases from V and 3 bases from J, with 12 bases between. For the CDR3, the DNA is TGTGCCAGCAGCTTTAGCGGCTTCAGCTACAATGAGCAGTTCTTC. Encoded protein: CASSFSGFSYNEQFF.

At least ten counts were recorded for this clonotype. V gene TRBV11-2 combines with J gene TRBJ1-1; the D gene is possibly TRBD1 (5 bases). The CDR3 has 15 amino acids. Trimming shortened V by 2 bases and J by 5 bases, and 15 bases separated the two germline ends. Germline V gene lookup returns CDR1 SGHAT and CDR2 FQNNGV. CDR3 region: CASSLRQGLRTEAFF. The CDR3 DNA sequence: TGTGCCAGCAGCTTAAGGCAGGGTTTAAGGACTGAAGCTTTCTTT.

In its sample, this clonotype was seen many times. This chain connects TRBV19 to TRBJ2-1; no definite D call. The CDR3 loop spans 12 amino acids. Germline V gene sequence: CDR1 LNHDA, CDR2 SQIVND (reference sequence). The V and J ends lost 2 bases and 6 bases respectively, with 5 bases between them. The CDR3 loop reads CASSIRFNEQFF. The CDR3 DNA reads as TGTGCCAGTAGTATAAGGTTCAATGAGCAGTTCTTC.

The sample holds many counts of this clonotype. CDR3 DNA: TGTGCCAGCCAGGAGAGCTCCTACAATGAGCAGTTCTTC. Translation gives CASQESSYNEQFF. The V gene is TRBV12-3 or TRBV12-4, the J gene TRBJ2-1; no clear D gene. CDR3 length equals 13 residues. V dropped 8 bases and J dropped 0 bases, with 8 bases sitting between them.

In this sample, this clonotype turned up many times. This chain uses TRBV20-1 with TRBJ2-3; 9 nucleotides match TRBD1. This CDR3 has 15 residues. The germline gives CDR1 DFQATT, CDR2 SNEGSKA (reference sequence). The ends lost 6 bases at V and 6 bases at J; junction bases unmatched: 13. As DNA, the CDR3 is TGCAGTGCCCCCGCGTGGGACAGGGAGGCGGATACGCAGTATTTT. Protein sequence: CSAPAWDREADTQYF.

With respect to this clonotype: A single base separates this from a much larger clone, so it may be a read error. The CDR3 sequence: CSSSETVPFF. The CDR3 nucleotides are TGTTCCAGCAGTGAAACCGTTCCATTCTTC. This chain uses TRBV6-1 with TRBJ2-1; no reliable D call. From germline, CDR1 is MNHNS and CDR2 SASEGT. The CDR3 runs to 10 residues.

A remark on this clonotype: This may be a read error, as it is one base from a much larger clone. V usage is TRBV5-6 and J usage is TRBJ2-7, with TRBD1 identical over 12 bases. There are 14 residues in the CDR3. Germline loops: CDR1 SGHDT, CDR2 YYEEEE. The CDR3 region is CASRDGTGGYEQCF. The CDR3 nucleotides read TGTGCCAGCAGGGACGGGACAGGGGGCTACGAGCAGTGCTTC.